The 21 T cell receptor beta chains presented below share a single source sample, sequenced in a study of T cell changes during pregnancy in multiple sclerosis. TCRdb's table, derived via immunoSEQ multiplex PCR, lists solely in-frame clones and lacks some. This sample has around 60,000 clones, with about 90% found just once. Here the sequenced sample was CD4+ T cells from peripheral blood mononuclear cells, taken after pregnancy. All receptors come from a female donor in good health, enrolled as a control in a pregnancy study.

V is TRBV10-3 and J is TRBJ1-2, with D possibly being TRBD1 (6 bases). V lost 5 bases and J 4 bases, leaving 14 bases between the germline ends. Germline loops: CDR1 ENHRY, CDR2 SYGVKD. There are 14 residues in the CDR3. CDR3 nucleotides: TGTGCCATCAGTACAACACAGGGACCCTATGGCTACACCTTC. Its translation is CAISTTQGPYGYTF.

V and J are TRBV27 and TRBJ1-2; a possible D gene is TRBD1 (6 bases). V was trimmed by 4 bases and J by 4 bases, leaving 13 bases between them. CDR1 is MNHEY and CDR2 is SMNVEV in the germline V gene (reference sequence). The CDR3 is 14 amino acids. This CDR3 reads CASSSGGTLYGYTF. The DNA of the CDR3 is TGTGCCAGCAGTTCCGGTGGGACACTCTATGGCTACACCTTC.

This rearrangement joins TRBV30 to TRBJ1-3; 9 bases match TRBD1. Unmatched junction bases numbered 3, after V lost 2 bases and J lost 4 bases. CDR1 is GTSNPN and CDR2 is SVGIG in the germline V gene (reference sequence). The CDR3 sequence is 14 residues long. The CDR3 loop is CAWSRQGVGNTIYF. As DNA, the CDR3 is TGTGCCTGGAGTAGACAGGGGGTGGGAAACACCATATATTTT.

The V gene is TRBV5-4, the J gene TRBJ1-3, with D possibly TRBD1 on 5 matching bases. The length of the CDR3 is 15 residues. V was cut by 0 bases and J by 3 bases, with 10 bases left in between. CDR1 is SGHNT, CDR2 YYREEE, per germline (reference sequence). CDR3 in amino acids: CASSLERGIGNTIYF. Written as DNA, the CDR3 is TGTGCCAGCAGCTTGGAGCGGGGGATTGGAAACACCATATATTTT.

The chain employs TRBV11-1 and TRBJ2-1; a weak D match, TRBD1 (6 bases). Per germline, CDR1 SGHAT and CDR2 FQDESV (reference sequence). Trimming removed 7 bases from V and 6 bases from J, with 19 bases in between. The CDR3 sequence is 15 residues long. The CDR3 sequence is CASMRVGAGRNEQFF. As DNA, the CDR3 is TGTGCCAGCATGAGAGTGGGGGCAGGGCGCAATGAGCAGTTCTTC.

CDR3 sequence (DNA): TGTGCCAGCAGTCCTTGGGACAGAGACTACGAGCAGTACTTC. It translates to CASSPWDRDYEQYF. The chain combines TRBV6-6 with TRBJ2-7, with 7 bases matching TRBD1. Unmatched junction bases numbered 7, after V lost 5 bases and J lost 3 bases. The CDR3 contains 14 residues. Per the germline V gene, CDR1 is MNHNY and CDR2 is SVGAGI (reference sequence).

The rearrangement uses TRBV30 and TRBJ2-6; D is unresolved. Trimming shortened V by 0 bases and J by 0 bases, and 9 bases separated the two germline ends. CDR3 length: 16 amino acids. CDR1 and CDR2 (germline): GTSNPN, SVGIG (reference sequence). Here the CDR3 reads CAWSVRGNSGANVLTF. CDR3 coding DNA: TGTGCCTGGAGTGTCCGAGGAAACTCTGGGGCCAACGTCCTGACTTTC.

The chain joins TRBV30 to TRBJ2-3; 7 bases are shared with TRBD1. Germline values: CDR1 GTSNPN, CDR2 SVGIG (reference sequence). The CDR3 loop spans 14 amino acids. With V trimmed by 3 bases and J by 2 bases, 5 bases remained unmatched. The CDR3 protein is CAWREQGFTDTQYF. DNA for the CDR3: TGTGCCTGGAGGGAACAGGGGTTCACAGATACGCAGTATTTT. Looking up the rest from reference TRBV30 and TRBJ2-3 gives the full variable domain: SQTIHQWPATLVQPVGSPLSLECTVEGTSNPNLYWYRQAAGRGLQLLFYSVGIGQISSEVPQNLSASRPQDRQFILSSKKLLLSDSGFYLCAWREQGFTDTQYFGPGTRLTVL.

The chain is built from TRBV21-1 and TRBJ2-6; TRBD2, the table's D call, was not compared with the DNA. TRBV21-1 constitutes a pseudogene. The CDR3 length is 19 residues. The CDR3 sequence is CASSKEWAGTNSGANVLTF. CDR3 bases: TGTGCCAGCAGCAAAGAGTGGGCAGGGACTAACTCTGGGGCCAACGTCCTGACTTTC.

This chain connects TRBV18 to TRBJ1-1, with a possible D match to TRBD1 (5 bases). The V end lost 10 bases, the J end lost 3 bases, and 15 bases lay between the germline ends. The CDR3 loop spans 13 amino acids. CDR1 is KGHSH and CDR2 is LQKENI in the germline V gene. CDR3 sequence: CATAREMDTEAFF. DNA of the CDR3: TGTGCCACCGCCAGGGAAATGGACACTGAAGCTTTCTTT.

DNA of the CDR3: TGTGCCAGCAGCTTAGTTCAGGCGGGGAAGGGTACGCAGTATTTT. It translates to CASSLVQAGKGTQYF. The chain joins TRBV7-6 to TRBJ2-3; D is perhaps TRBD2 (6 bases). This CDR3 region has 15 residues. V lost 1 base, J lost 8 bases, and 16 bases lay in between. CDR1 is SGHVS and CDR2 is FNYEAQ in the germline V gene.

This clone was recorded only once. One end of the junction does not line up with germline, which may come from a read error. The same CDR3 also results from other DNA sequences found in this sample. The chain carries TRBV7-9 and TRBJ1-1; TRBD1 matches 7 bases. This CDR3 is 14 amino acids long. Germline lookup yields CDR1 SEHNR and CDR2 FQNEAQ (reference sequence). In DNA, the CDR3 is TGTGCCAGCAGCTTGTACGACAGGGAGACTGAGGCTTTCTTT. Protein sequence: CASSLYDRETEAFF.

V usage is TRBV11-2 and J usage is TRBJ1-2; D unclear. V shed 1 base and J shed 4 bases, with 10 bases lying between them. CDR3 length equals 14 residues. The germline V gene encodes CDR1 SGHAT and CDR2 FQNNGV. CDR3 coding DNA: TGTGCCAGCAGCTTAGTGGCTGAATTCTATGGCTACACCTTC. Translated: CASSLVAEFYGYTF.

The gene calls are TRBV7-2 and TRBJ2-1; TRBD1 matches at 8 bases. Germline CDR1 is SGHTA and CDR2 is FQGNSA. The CDR3 has 16 residues. V lost 2 bases to trimming and J lost 4 bases; unmatched junction nucleotides: 7. CDR3 DNA: TGTGCCAGCAGCTTAAATCGACAGGGGCGTTACAATGAGCAGTTCTTC. Translating it yields CASSLNRQGRYNEQFF.

The V call is TRBV2, the J call TRBJ1-5; TRBD1 matches 9 bases. The germline V gene has CDR1 SNHLY and CDR2 FYNNEI. With 6 bases clipped from V and 5 bases from J, the junction kept 8 bases outside the gene matches. CDR3 size: 15 residues. CDR3 DNA sequence: TGTGCCAGCAGCGGACAGGGGCTGATACATCAGCCCCAGCATTTT. The encoded protein is CASSGQGLIHQPQHF.

The chain has TRBV11-3 and TRBJ2-7, with a weak D call TRBD2 (5 bases). V lost 5 bases and J lost 3, with 11 bases in between. The length of the CDR3 is 13 residues. The germline V gene encodes CDR1 SGHNT and CDR2 YENEEA. The CDR3 DNA sequence: TGTGCCAGCAGCCCTACTAGGTACTACGAGCAGTACTTC. Its translation: CASSPTRYYEQYF.

The V and J genes are TRBV2 and TRBJ2-7; TRBD2 agrees at 7 bases. CDR1 SNHLY and CDR2 FYNNEI come from the germline V gene. This CDR3 has 14 amino acids. Trimming at V came to 7 bases and at J to 5 bases, leaving 11 bases not matched to a gene. The CDR3 sequence is CASTTWGGKHEQYF. CDR3 nucleotides: TGTGCCAGCACCACATGGGGGGGGAAGCACGAGCAGTACTTC.

With respect to this clone: Other DNA sequences in the sample encode the same CDR3. The V gene is TRBV5-1, the J gene TRBJ2-7; the D is unclear. V lost 2 bases to trimming and J lost 5 bases, with 14 bases between them. CDR1 and CDR2 (germline): SGHRS, YFSETQ. CDR3 size: 14 residues. CDR3 amino acids: CASSLPERVDEQYF. CDR3 DNA sequence: TGCGCCAGCAGCTTACCCGAACGGGTGGACGAGCAGTACTTC.

V usage is TRBV28 and J usage is TRBJ1-5, with D possibly TRBD1 on 5 matching bases. The ends were cut back, 6 bases at V and 1 base at J, with 13 bases in the middle. Germline-derived CDR1 and CDR2 are MDHEN and SYDVKM. There are 15 residues in the CDR3. CDR3 sequence reads: CASRPEQGSNQPQHF. In DNA form, the CDR3 reads TGTGCCAGCAGGCCGGAGCAGGGAAGCAATCAGCCCCAGCATTTT.

The J gene is TRBJ1-6, the V gene TRBV6-5; 7 nucleotides line up with TRBD1. The CDR3 is 16 residues long. Germline CDR1 MNHEY, CDR2 SVGAGI. V lost 4 bases to trimming and J lost 6 bases; unmatched junction nucleotides: 9. Here the CDR3 reads CASSSHPRQGNSPLHF. The CDR3, as DNA: TGTGCCAGCAGTTCCCACCCCCGACAGGGTAATTCACCCCTCCACTTT.

CDR3 DNA sequence: TGTGCCAGTAGTCCATTAACTAGCGGGTCGGATACGCAGTATTTT. This translates into CASSPLTSGSDTQYF. The rearrangement links TRBV19 to TRBJ2-3, with 9 bases matching TRBD2. V shed 5 bases and J 6 bases; nucleotides not matched to a gene: 9. The CDR3 extends over 15 amino acids. Looked up from germline, CDR1 is LNHDA and CDR2 is SQIVND (reference sequence).